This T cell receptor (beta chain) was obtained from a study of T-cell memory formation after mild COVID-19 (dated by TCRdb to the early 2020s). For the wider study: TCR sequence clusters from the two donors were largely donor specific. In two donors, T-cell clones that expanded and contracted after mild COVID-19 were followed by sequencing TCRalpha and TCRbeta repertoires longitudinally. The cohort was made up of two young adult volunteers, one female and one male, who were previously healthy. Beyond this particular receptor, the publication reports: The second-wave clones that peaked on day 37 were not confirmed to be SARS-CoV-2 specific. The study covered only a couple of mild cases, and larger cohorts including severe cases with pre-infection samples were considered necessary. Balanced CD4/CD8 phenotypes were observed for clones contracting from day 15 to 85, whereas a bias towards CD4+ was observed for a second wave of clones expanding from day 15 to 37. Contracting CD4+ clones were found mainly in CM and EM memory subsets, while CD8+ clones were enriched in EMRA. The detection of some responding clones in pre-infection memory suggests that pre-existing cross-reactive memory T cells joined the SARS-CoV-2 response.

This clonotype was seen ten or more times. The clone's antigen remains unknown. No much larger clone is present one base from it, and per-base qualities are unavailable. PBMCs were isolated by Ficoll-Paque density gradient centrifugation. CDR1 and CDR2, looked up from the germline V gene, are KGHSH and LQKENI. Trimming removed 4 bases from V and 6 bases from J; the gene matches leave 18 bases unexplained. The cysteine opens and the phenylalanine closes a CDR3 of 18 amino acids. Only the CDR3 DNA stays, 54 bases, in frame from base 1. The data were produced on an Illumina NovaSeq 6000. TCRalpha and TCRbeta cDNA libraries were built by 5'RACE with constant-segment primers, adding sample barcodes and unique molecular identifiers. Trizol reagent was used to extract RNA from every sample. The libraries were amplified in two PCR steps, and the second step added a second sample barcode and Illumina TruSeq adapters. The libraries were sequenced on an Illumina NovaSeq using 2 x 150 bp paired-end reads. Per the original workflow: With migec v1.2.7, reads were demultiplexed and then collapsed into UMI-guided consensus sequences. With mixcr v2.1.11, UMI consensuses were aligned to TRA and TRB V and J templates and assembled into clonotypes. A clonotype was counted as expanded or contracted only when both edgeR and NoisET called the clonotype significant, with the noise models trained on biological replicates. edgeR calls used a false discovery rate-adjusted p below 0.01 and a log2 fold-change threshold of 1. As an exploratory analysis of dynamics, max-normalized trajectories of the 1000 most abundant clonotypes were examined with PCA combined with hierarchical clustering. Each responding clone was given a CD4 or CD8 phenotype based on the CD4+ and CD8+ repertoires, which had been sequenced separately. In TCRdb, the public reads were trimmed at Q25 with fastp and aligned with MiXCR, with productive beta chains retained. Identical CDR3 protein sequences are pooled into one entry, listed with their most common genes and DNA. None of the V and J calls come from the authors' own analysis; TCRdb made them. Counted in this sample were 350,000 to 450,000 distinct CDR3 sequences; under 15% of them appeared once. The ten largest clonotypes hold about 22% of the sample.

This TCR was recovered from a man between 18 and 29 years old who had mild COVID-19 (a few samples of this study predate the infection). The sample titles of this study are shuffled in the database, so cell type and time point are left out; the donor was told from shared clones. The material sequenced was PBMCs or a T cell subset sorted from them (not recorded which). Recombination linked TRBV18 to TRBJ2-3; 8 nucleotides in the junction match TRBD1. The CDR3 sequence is CASSRTSVGQGGLDTQYF. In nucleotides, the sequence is TGTGCCAGCTCACGAACATCCGTCGGACAGGGAGGCCTCGATACGCAGTATTTT.